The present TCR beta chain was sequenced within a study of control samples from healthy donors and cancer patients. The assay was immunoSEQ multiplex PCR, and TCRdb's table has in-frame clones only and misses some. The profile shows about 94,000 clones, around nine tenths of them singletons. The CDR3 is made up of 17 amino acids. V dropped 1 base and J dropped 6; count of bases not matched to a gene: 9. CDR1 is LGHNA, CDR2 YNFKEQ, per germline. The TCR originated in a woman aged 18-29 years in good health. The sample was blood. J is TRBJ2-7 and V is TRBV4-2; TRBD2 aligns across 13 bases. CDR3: CASSQGWETSGGSEQYF. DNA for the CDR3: TGTGCCAGCAGCCAAGGTTGGGAGACTAGCGGGGGGAGCGAGCAGTACTTC.